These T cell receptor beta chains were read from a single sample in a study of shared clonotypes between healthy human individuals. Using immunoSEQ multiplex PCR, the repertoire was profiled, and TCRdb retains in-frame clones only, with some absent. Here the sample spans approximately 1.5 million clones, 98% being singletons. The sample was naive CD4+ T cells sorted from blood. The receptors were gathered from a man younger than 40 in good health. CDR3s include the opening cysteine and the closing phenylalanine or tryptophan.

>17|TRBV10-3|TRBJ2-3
CAISVTSGSRNTDTQYF
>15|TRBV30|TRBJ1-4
CAWSPLGATNEKLFF
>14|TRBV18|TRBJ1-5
CASSLGTGSWPQHF
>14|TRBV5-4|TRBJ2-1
CASSSTRRYNEQFF
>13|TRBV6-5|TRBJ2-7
CASSYGQNYEQYF
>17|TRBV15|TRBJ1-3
CATSRDPMTGAGNTIYF
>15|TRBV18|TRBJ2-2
CASSQMDTNTGELFF
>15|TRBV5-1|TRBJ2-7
CASSVGLADYVEQYF
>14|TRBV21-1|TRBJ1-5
CAAPRQGANQPQHF
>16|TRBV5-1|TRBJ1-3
CASSPGTGYSGNTIYF
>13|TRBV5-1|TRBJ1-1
CASSFGGGTEAFF
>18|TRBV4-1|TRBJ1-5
CASSPRTGGEEGNQPQHF
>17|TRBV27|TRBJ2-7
CASRDSRPSGRGYEQYF
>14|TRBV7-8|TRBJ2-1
CASSLDRPRGEQFF
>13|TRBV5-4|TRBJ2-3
CASTTLATDTQYF
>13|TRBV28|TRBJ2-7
CASRSRGAYEQYF
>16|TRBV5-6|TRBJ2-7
CASSLPLARSSYEQYF
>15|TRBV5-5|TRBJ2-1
CASTPGSRGYNEQFF
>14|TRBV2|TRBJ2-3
CASRDKSFTDTQYF
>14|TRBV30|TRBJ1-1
CAWKSKGVNTEAFF
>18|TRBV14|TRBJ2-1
CASSPTLGAAHLYGEQFF
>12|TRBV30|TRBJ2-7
CAWSILAYEQYF
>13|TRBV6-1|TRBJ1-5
CASSGTGDQPQHF
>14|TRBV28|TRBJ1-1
CASSLGQENTEAFF
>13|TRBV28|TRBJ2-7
CASSPHTGGEQYF
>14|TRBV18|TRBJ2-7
CASSGTTGSYEQYF
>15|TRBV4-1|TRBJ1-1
CASSQVRGAHTEAFF
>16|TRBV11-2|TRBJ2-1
CASSVLLAVSYNEQFF
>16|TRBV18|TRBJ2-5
CASSPRQGGIGETQYF
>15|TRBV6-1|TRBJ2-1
CASSEYTGVYNEQFF
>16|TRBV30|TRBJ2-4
CAWSVSLGRAKNIQYF
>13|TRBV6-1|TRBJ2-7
CATGDRGNHEQYF
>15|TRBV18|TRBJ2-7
CASSPRLAGDIEQYF
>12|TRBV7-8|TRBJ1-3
CASSFSGNTIYF
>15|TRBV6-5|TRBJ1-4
CASSYSSGTNEKLFF
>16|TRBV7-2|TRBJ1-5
CASSLVGGYSNQPQHF
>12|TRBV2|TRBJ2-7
CASSGASQEQYF
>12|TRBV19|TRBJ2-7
CASSIRGDEQYF
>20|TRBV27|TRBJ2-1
CASSSRPLAGGPVSYNEQFF
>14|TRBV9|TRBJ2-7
CASSVAGGGYEQYF
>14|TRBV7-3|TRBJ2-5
CASSLGTGRETQYF
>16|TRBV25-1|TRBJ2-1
CASSEAGGSSYNEQFF